These T cell receptor beta chains were read from a single sample in a study of cytomegalovirus exposure and HLA in healthy donors. Only in-frame clones appear in the TCRdb table, and some are missing; sequencing was by immunoSEQ multiplex PCR. The sample has 130,000 or so clones, over 65% seen once; the top ten hold approximately 3.6%. Source material: PBMCs. The receptors come from a man in his thirties or forties in good health and CMV-seronegative. Both conserved end residues are part of each CDR3. The order of the fields is V gene, clone size, CDR3 protein. The size entry is marked missing in some rows and otherwise reads once, few, many or a size class.

>TRBV6-5|-
CAATDRNTDTQYF
>TRBV10-3|once
CAAGLEGNQPQHF
>TRBV5-6|-
CASSWRGTGGPNQPQHF
>TRBV29-1|once
CSVGQGGREKLFF
>TRBV9|once
CASSVGTGEPYNEQFF
>TRBV2|-
CASNGRGSSTDTQYF
>TRBV6-6|-
CASSYSLLAGNNEQFF
>TRBV7-2|-
CASSRASQETQYF
>TRBV6-1|-
CASSGTILGELFF
>TRBV19|-
CASSTIRTVRYQPQHF
>TRBV6-5|-
CASSYGHSANTEAFF
>TRBV19|-
CASSIGPGLAGVQETQYF
>TRBV19|-
CASTRGQTTNEQFF
>TRBV9|-
CASSVGVSGAWGANVLTF
>TRBV5-4|-
CASSLAGLRGGSPLHF
>TRBV29-1|-
CSVQGGWTTNEKLFF
>TRBV5-1|-
CASSLGPGGEKLFF
>TRBV9|few
CASSPYREEQFF
>TRBV11-3|once
CASSLGGTYEQYF
>TRBV27|-
CATRQGGFTEAFF
>TRBV2|-
CASRSEFGTEAFF
>TRBV11-2|-
CASSLDSLSNTEAFF